The rows below give T cell receptor beta chains drawn from one sample of a study of blood T cells in healthy people across ages. TCRdb called the 5' RACE reads again in MiXCR, with one record for every CDR3 protein. Of hundreds of thousands of distinct CDR3 sequences listed, roughly 50% are singletons. Sequenced: blood. These receptors were collected from a man under 40 in good health. Each CDR3 is given with its conserved first and last residue. Each record gives: clone size, D gene, V gene, J gene, CDR3 DNA, CDR3 protein. A D gene is named only where the DNA matches it firmly. Not all rows give a size; the values are once, few, many and, for expanded clones, a class.

clone_size: few; d_call: .; v_call: TRBV4-1; j_call: TRBJ2-1; cdr3_nt: TGCGCCAGCAGCCAAGATTTGCCCACCGGGCGGTTCTTC; cdr3_aa: CASSQDLPTGRFF
clone_size: once; d_call: .; v_call: TRBV7-8; j_call: TRBJ2-1; cdr3_nt: TGTGCCAGCAGCACCCGACCCGGGTATAGAGGTGAGCAGTTCTTC; cdr3_aa: CASSTRPGYRGEQFF
clone_size: .; d_call: TRBD1; v_call: TRBV27; j_call: TRBJ2-7; cdr3_nt: TGTGCCAGCAGTTTATTGGGGACAGCTACCTACGAGCAGTACTTC; cdr3_aa: CASSLLGTATYEQYF
clone_size: .; d_call: TRBD2; v_call: TRBV20-1; j_call: TRBJ2-1; cdr3_nt: TGCAGTGCTACAAAACCTAGCGGGAGGGCCCGGGAGCAGTTCTTC; cdr3_aa: CSATKPSGRAREQFF
clone_size: .; d_call: .; v_call: TRBV20-1; j_call: TRBJ1-2; cdr3_nt: TGCAGTGCTAGGCGGGGGAATGATGGCTACACCTTC; cdr3_aa: CSARRGNDGYTF
clone_size: .; d_call: .; v_call: TRBV29-1; j_call: TRBJ1-4; cdr3_nt: TGCAGCGTTTTTCTGGGGGAAAAACTGTTTTTT; cdr3_aa: CSVFLGEKLFF
clone_size: .; d_call: TRBD2; v_call: TRBV6-6; j_call: TRBJ2-7; cdr3_nt: TGTGCCAGCAGTAGATCCGGGACTAGTCTATACGAGCAGTACTTC; cdr3_aa: CASSRSGTSLYEQYF
clone_size: .; d_call: TRBD1; v_call: TRBV7-2; j_call: TRBJ2-1; cdr3_nt: TGTGCCAGCAGCTTTGCGGGACAGGGGGTTGGTGAGCAGTTCTTC; cdr3_aa: CASSFAGQGVGEQFF
clone_size: few; d_call: .; v_call: TRBV29-1; j_call: TRBJ2-1; cdr3_nt: TGCAGCGTTGAAGAAACAATGAGGCTTCAGTTCTTC; cdr3_aa: CSVEETMRLQFF
clone_size: .; d_call: .; v_call: TRBV9; j_call: TRBJ1-1; cdr3_nt: TGTGCCAGCAGCGTCCGGGCTGTCATGAACACTGAAGCTTTCTTT; cdr3_aa: CASSVRAVMNTEAFF
clone_size: .; d_call: .; v_call: TRBV7-8; j_call: TRBJ2-3; cdr3_nt: TGTGCCAGCAGCCCCTGGGGCCCCGACCCGCAGTATTTT; cdr3_aa: CASSPWGPDPQYF
clone_size: few; d_call: .; v_call: TRBV10-3; j_call: TRBJ1-5; cdr3_nt: TGTGCCATCAGTGAGTCGTATACGAATAGATTGCAGCCCCAGCATTTT; cdr3_aa: CAISESYTNRLQPQHF
clone_size: .; d_call: .; v_call: TRBV5-1; j_call: TRBJ1-1; cdr3_nt: TGCGCCAGCAGTGAGTTCAGGGACACTGAAGCTTTCTTT; cdr3_aa: CASSEFRDTEAFF
clone_size: .; d_call: TRBD1; v_call: TRBV29-1; j_call: TRBJ1-2; cdr3_nt: TGCAGCGGCCCAGGGGGCTATGGCTACACCTTC; cdr3_aa: CSGPGGYGYTF
clone_size: many; d_call: .; v_call: TRBV18; j_call: TRBJ2-5; cdr3_nt: TGTGCCAGCAGTCCAGGGAGGGAGACCCAGTACTTC; cdr3_aa: CASSPGRETQYF
clone_size: once; d_call: TRBD1; v_call: TRBV11-3; j_call: TRBJ2-2; cdr3_nt: TGTGCCAGCAGCTCGGGACAGGCCACCGGGGAGCTGTTTTTT; cdr3_aa: CASSSGQATGELFF
clone_size: .; d_call: .; v_call: TRBV3-1; j_call: TRBJ2-1; cdr3_nt: TGTGCCAGCAGCCCTTGGAGCAATGAGCAGTTCTTC; cdr3_aa: CASSPWSNEQFF
clone_size: .; d_call: TRBD2; v_call: TRBV2; j_call: TRBJ2-1; cdr3_nt: TGTGCCAGCAGTTTACTAGCGGGAGGAGGCTATGAGCAGTTCTTC; cdr3_aa: CASSLLAGGGYEQFF
clone_size: .; d_call: .; v_call: TRBV4-3; j_call: TRBJ2-1; cdr3_nt: TGCGCCAGCAGCCACCCCAAGGCGGAGGGGGTTTACAATGAGCAGTTCTTC; cdr3_aa: CASSHPKAEGVYNEQFF
clone_size: few; d_call: .; v_call: TRBV7-2; j_call: TRBJ1-1; cdr3_nt: TGTGCCAGCAGCTTGGGGGGGTCGGGCACTGAAGCTTTCTTT; cdr3_aa: CASSLGGSGTEAFF
clone_size: .; d_call: .; v_call: TRBV14; j_call: TRBJ2-5; cdr3_nt: TGTGCCAGCAGCATACGGACGAGGGAGACCCAGTACTTC; cdr3_aa: CASSIRTRETQYF
clone_size: few; d_call: TRBD2; v_call: TRBV24-1; j_call: TRBJ2-5; cdr3_nt: TGTGCCACCAGTGATTCGGGACTAGCGGGAGGGCAAGAGACCCAGTACTTC; cdr3_aa: CATSDSGLAGGQETQYF
clone_size: .; d_call: TRBD2; v_call: TRBV7-7; j_call: TRBJ2-1; cdr3_nt: TGTGCTAGCAGCTTAGACGGGAGGAACAATGAGCAGTTCTTC; cdr3_aa: CASSLDGRNNEQFF
clone_size: .; d_call: TRBD2; v_call: TRBV5-1; j_call: TRBJ2-3; cdr3_nt: TGCGCCAGCGCTGATGGGACTAGACGTGCAGATACGCAGTATTTT; cdr3_aa: CASADGTRRADTQYF
clone_size: .; d_call: .; v_call: TRBV5-6; j_call: TRBJ2-3; cdr3_nt: TGTGCCAGCAGCTTGCCCAGGGCAGATACGCAGTATTTT; cdr3_aa: CASSLPRADTQYF
clone_size: .; d_call: .; v_call: TRBV20-1; j_call: TRBJ1-6; cdr3_nt: TGCAGTGCCTCCAACCGCCAGAGCTCCTATAATTCACCCCTCCACTTT; cdr3_aa: CSASNRQSSYNSPLHF
clone_size: .; d_call: .; v_call: TRBV20-1; j_call: TRBJ2-5; cdr3_nt: TGCAGTGCTAGAGGCCGTGGGGGACAAGAGACCCAGTACTTC; cdr3_aa: CSARGRGGQETQYF
clone_size: .; d_call: .; v_call: TRBV7-8; j_call: TRBJ2-7; cdr3_nt: TGTGCCAGCAGCTTAGGCGCCGGGACATCATACGAGCAGTACTTC; cdr3_aa: CASSLGAGTSYEQYF
clone_size: .; d_call: TRBD1; v_call: TRBV27; j_call: TRBJ1-5; cdr3_nt: TGTGCCAGCAGTCCCAGGGGGGGCGGCGATCAGCCCCAGCATTTT; cdr3_aa: CASSPRGGGDQPQHF
clone_size: .; d_call: TRBD2; v_call: TRBV27; j_call: TRBJ2-7; cdr3_nt: TGTGCCAGCGCCTTTCTAGCGGGAGGGCGTGAGCAGTACTTC; cdr3_aa: CASAFLAGGREQYF
clone_size: .; d_call: .; v_call: TRBV20-1; j_call: TRBJ1-1; cdr3_nt: TGCAGTGCTAGCCGCGGAGCGAACACTGAAGCTTTCTTT; cdr3_aa: CSASRGANTEAFF
clone_size: .; d_call: .; v_call: TRBV6-5; j_call: TRBJ1-1; cdr3_nt: TGTGCCAGCAGTCCCACACCAACTCGGAACACTGAAGCTTTCTTT; cdr3_aa: CASSPTPTRNTEAFF
clone_size: .; d_call: .; v_call: TRBV24-1; j_call: TRBJ1-2; cdr3_nt: TGTGCCACCAGTGATTTTGCCGGGAGGGGCTACACCTTC; cdr3_aa: CATSDFAGRGYTF
clone_size: once; d_call: .; v_call: TRBV11-2; j_call: TRBJ2-7; cdr3_nt: TGTGCCAGCAGCCATACAGGGTTGGTCTACGAGCAGTACTTC; cdr3_aa: CASSHTGLVYEQYF
clone_size: .; d_call: TRBD1; v_call: TRBV7-9; j_call: TRBJ1-2; cdr3_nt: TGTGCCACAGGACAGGGGCGCCGTTCTAACTATGGCTACACCTTC; cdr3_aa: CATGQGRRSNYGYTF
clone_size: .; d_call: TRBD2; v_call: TRBV5-1; j_call: TRBJ2-1; cdr3_nt: TGCGCCAGCAGCTTCCGACTAGCGGGCCATGAGCAGTTCTTC; cdr3_aa: CASSFRLAGHEQFF
clone_size: few; d_call: .; v_call: TRBV20-1; j_call: TRBJ2-1; cdr3_nt: TGCAGTGCTCCCCTTATCTCCTACAATGAGCAGTTCTTC; cdr3_aa: CSAPLISYNEQFF
clone_size: few; d_call: TRBD2; v_call: TRBV6-2/TRBV6-3; j_call: TRBJ2-1; cdr3_nt: TGTGCCAGCAGTTACGGGCTAGCGGGAGACTTTTACAATGAGCAGTTCTTC; cdr3_aa: CASSYGLAGDFYNEQFF
clone_size: .; d_call: .; v_call: TRBV5-1; j_call: TRBJ2-2; cdr3_nt: TGCGCCAGCAGCTTGGTATTCAGGAACAAACCCGGGGAGCTGTTTTTT; cdr3_aa: CASSLVFRNKPGELFF
clone_size: .; d_call: .; v_call: TRBV6-1; j_call: TRBJ2-5; cdr3_nt: TGTGCCAGCAGTCCATACCAGGGGCGAGAGACCCAGTACTTC; cdr3_aa: CASSPYQGRETQYF